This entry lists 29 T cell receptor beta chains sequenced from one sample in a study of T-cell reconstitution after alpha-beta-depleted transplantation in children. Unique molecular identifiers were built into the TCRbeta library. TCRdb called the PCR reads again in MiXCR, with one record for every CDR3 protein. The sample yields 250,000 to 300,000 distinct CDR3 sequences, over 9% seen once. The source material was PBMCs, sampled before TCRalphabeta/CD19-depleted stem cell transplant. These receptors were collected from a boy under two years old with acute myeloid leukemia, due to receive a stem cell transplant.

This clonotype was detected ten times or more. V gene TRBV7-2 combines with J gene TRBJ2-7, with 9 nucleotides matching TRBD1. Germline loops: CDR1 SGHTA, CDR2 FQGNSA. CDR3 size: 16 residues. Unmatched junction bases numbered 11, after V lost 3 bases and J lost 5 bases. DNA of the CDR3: TGTGCCAGCAGCTTTGCCTCCGGGACAGGGTCCAACGAGCAGTACTTC. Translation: CASSFASGTGSNEQYF. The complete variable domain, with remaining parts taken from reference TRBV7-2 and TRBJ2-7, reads GAGVSQSPSNKVTEKGKDVELRCDPISGHTALYWYRQSLGQGLEFLIYFQGNSAPDKSGLPSDRFSAERTGGSVSTLTIQRTQQEDSAVYLCASSFASGTGSNEQYFGPGTRLTVT.

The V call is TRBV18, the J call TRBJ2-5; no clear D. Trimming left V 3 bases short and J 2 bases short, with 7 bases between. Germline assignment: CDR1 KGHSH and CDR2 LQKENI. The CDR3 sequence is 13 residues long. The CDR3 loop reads CASSPARQETQYF. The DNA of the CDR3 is TGTGCCAGCTCACCTGCAAGGCAAGAGACCCAGTACTTC.

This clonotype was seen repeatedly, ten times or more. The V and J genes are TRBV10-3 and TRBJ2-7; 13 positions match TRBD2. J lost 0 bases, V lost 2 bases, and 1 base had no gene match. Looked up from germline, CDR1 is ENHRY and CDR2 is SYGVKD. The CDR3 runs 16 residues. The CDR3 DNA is TGTGCCATCAGTGAGGGACTAGCGGGAGTCTCCTACGAGCAGTACTTC. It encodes CAISEGLAGVSYEQYF.

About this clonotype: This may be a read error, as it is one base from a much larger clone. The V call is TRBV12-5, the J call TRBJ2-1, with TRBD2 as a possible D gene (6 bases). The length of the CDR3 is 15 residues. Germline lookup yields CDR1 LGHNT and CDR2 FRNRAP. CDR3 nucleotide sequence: TGTGCTAGTGGTTTGGTAGGCGGGGCGAACAATGACCAGTTCTTC. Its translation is CASGLVGGANNDQFF. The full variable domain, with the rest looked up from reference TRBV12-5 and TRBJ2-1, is DARVTQTPRHKVTEMGQEVTMRCQPILGHNTVFWYRQTMMQGLELLAYFRNRAPLDDSGMPKDRFSAEMPDATLATLKIQPSEPRDSAVYFCASGLVGGANNDQFFGPGTRLTVL.

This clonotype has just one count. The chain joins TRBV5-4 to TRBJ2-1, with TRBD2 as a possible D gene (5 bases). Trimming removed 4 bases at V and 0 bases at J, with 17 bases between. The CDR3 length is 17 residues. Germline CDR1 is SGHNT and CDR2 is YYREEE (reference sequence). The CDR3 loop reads CASSPPSYGGSYNEQFF. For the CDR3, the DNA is TGTGCCAGCAGCCCACCCTCCTACGGAGGCTCCTACAATGAGCAGTTCTTC. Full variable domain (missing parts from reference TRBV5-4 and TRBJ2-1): ETGVTQSPTHLIKTRGQQVTLRCSSQSGHNTVSWYQQALGQGPQFIFQYYREEENGRGNFPPRFSGLQFPNYSSELNVNALELDDSALYLCASSPPSYGGSYNEQFFGPGTRLTVL.

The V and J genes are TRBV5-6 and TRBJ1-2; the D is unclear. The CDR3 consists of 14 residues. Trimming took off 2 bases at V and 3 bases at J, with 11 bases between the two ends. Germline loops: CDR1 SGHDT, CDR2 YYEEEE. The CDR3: CASSFWGGYYGYTF. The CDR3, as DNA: TGTGCCAGCAGCTTCTGGGGAGGCTACTATGGCTACACCTTC.

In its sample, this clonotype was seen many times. This CDR3 is CSARVKQVYTGELFF. CDR3 DNA: TGCAGTGCTAGAGTAAAACAGGTCTACACCGGGGAGCTGTTTTTT. The chain employs TRBV20-1 and TRBJ2-2; D is perhaps TRBD1 (5 bases). Germline V gene lookup returns CDR1 DFQATT and CDR2 SNEGSKA (reference sequence). The CDR3 runs to 15 residues. Between the trimmed V and J ends, which lost 1 base and 3 bases, there was a span of 12 bases.

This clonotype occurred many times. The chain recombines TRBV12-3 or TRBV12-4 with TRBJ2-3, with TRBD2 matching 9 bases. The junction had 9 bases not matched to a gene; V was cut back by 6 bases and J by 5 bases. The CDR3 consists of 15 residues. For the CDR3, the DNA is TGTGCCAGCAGGCGTCCGGGACTAGCCGGAGATACGCAGTATTTT. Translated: CASRRPGLAGDTQYF.

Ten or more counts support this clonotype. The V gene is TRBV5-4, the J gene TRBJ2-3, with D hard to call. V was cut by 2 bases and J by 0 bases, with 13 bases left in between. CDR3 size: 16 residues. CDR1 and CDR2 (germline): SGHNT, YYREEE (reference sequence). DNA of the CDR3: TGTGCCAGCAGCTTATTGGCGGAATTGAGCACAGATACGCAGTATTTT. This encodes CASSLLAELSTDTQYF.

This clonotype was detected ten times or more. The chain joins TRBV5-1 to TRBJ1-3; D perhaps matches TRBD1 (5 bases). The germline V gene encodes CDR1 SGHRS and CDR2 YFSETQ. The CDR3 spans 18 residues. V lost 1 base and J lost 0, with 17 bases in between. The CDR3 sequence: CASSLQLAGSSSGNTIYF. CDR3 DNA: TGCGCCAGCAGCTTGCAATTGGCAGGGAGTAGCTCTGGAAACACCATATATTTT.

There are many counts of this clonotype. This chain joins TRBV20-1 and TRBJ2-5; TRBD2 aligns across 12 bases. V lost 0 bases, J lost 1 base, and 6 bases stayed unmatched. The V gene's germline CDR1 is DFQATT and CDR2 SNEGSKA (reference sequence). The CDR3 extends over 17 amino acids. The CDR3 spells CSAREGLAGKFQETQYF. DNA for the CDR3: TGCAGTGCTAGAGAAGGACTAGCGGGGAAATTCCAAGAGACCCAGTACTTC.

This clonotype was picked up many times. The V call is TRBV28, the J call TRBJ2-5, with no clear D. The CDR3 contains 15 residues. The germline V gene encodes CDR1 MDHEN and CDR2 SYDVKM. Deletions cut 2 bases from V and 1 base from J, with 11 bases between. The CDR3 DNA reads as TGTGCCAGCAGTTTACGAGTGCGGTTCCAAGAGACCCAGTACTTC. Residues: CASSLRVRFQETQYF.

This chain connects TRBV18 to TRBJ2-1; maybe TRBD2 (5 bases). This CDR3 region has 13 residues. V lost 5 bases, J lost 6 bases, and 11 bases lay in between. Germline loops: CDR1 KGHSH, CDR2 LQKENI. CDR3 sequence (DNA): TGTGCCAGCTCAATCTCCGGAGGCAATGAGCAGTTCTTC. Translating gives CASSISGGNEQFF.

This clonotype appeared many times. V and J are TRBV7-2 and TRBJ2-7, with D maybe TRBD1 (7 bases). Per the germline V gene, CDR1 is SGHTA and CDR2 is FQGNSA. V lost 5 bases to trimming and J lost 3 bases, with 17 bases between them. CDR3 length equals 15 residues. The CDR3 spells CASSPGGQAYYEQYF. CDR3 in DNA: TGTGCCAGCAGCCCAGGGGGGCAGGCCTACTACGAGCAGTACTTC.

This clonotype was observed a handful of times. Here the CDR3 reads CSALSGGRTVREFF. CDR3 nucleotides: TGCAGTGCTCTGAGCGGGGGGCGCACAGTCCGGGAGTTCTTC. The rearrangement joins TRBV20-1 to TRBJ2-1; 9 bases align to TRBD2. Trimming cost V 5 bases and J 14 bases; bases outside gene matches: 16. This CDR3 spans 14 amino acids. The germline V gene encodes CDR1 DFQATT and CDR2 SNEGSKA (reference sequence).

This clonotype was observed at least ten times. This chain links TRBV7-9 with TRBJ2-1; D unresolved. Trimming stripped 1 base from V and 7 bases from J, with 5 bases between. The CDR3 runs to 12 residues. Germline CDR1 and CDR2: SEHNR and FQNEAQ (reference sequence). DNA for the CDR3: TGTGCCAGCAGCTTAGAACCAAATGAGCAGTTCTTC. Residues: CASSLEPNEQFF.

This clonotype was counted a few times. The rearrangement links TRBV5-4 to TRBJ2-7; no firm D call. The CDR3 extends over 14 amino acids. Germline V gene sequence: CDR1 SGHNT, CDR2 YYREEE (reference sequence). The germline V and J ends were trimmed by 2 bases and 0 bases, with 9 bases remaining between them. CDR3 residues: CASSFGHSSYEQYF. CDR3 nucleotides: TGTGCCAGCAGCTTCGGCCATAGCTCCTACGAGCAGTACTTC.

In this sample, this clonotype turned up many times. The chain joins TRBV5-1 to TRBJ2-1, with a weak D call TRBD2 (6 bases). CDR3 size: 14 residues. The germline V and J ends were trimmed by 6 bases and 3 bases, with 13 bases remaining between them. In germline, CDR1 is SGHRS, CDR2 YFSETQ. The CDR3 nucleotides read TGCGCCAGCACCCCGGGGGAGCTCTACAATGAGCAGTTCTTC. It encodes CASTPGELYNEQFF.

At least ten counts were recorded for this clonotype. CDR3 sequence reads: CASPHLGGSKNIQYF. Here the CDR3 DNA reads TGTGCCAGCCCCCACCTCGGCGGGAGTAAAAACATTCAGTACTTC. The chain joins TRBV11-2 to TRBJ2-4; 7 nucleotides line up with TRBD2. The germline V gene encodes CDR1 SGHAT and CDR2 FQNNGV. V lost 8 bases and J lost 4; bases outside the gene matches: 11. The CDR3 covers 15 residues.

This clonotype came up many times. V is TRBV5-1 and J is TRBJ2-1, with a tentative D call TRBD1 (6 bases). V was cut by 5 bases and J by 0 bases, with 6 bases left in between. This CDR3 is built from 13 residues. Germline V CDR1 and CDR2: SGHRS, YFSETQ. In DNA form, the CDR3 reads TGCGCCAGCAGGGACAGCTCCTACAATGAGCAGTTCTTC. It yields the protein CASRDSSYNEQFF.

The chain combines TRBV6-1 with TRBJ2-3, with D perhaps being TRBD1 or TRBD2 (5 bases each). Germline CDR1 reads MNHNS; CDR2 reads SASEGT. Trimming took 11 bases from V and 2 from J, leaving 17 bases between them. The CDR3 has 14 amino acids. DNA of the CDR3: TGTGCCGGCGACCGGGGCACCGCCACAGATACGCAGTATTTT. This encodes CAGDRGTATDTQYF.

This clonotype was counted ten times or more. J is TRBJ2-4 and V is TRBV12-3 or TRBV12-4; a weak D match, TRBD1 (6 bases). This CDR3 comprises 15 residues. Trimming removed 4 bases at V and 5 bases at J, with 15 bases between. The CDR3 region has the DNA TGTGCCAGCAGTTATTATAGGACAGCGGAAAACATTCAGTACTTC. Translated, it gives CASSYYRTAENIQYF.

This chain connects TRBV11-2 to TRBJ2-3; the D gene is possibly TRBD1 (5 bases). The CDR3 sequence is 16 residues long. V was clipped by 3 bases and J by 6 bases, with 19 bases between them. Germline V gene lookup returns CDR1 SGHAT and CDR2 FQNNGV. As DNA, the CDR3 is TGTGCCAGCAGCTTCCCGACAGAGGCCCTTCGGGATACGCAGTATTTT. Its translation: CASSFPTEALRDTQYF.

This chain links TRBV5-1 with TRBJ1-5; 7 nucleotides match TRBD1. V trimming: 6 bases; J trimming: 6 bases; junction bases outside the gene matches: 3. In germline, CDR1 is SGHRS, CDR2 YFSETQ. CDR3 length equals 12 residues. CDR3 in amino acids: CASIRGRQPQHF. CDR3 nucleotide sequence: TGCGCCAGCATTAGGGGGCGTCAGCCCCAGCATTTT. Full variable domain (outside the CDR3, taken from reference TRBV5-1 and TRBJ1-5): KAGVTQTPRYLIKTRGQQVTLSCSPISGHRSVSWYQQTPGQGLQFLFEYFSETQRNKGNFPGRFSGRQFSNSRSEMNVSTLELGDSALYLCASIRGRQPQHFGDGTRLSIL.

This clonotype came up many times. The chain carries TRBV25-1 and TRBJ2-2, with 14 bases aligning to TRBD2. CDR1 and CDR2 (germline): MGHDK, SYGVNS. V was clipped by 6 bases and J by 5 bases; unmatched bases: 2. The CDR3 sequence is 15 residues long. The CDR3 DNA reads TGTGCCAGCAGCGGACTAGCGGGGGGAACCGGGGAGCTGTTTTTT. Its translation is CASSGLAGGTGELFF.

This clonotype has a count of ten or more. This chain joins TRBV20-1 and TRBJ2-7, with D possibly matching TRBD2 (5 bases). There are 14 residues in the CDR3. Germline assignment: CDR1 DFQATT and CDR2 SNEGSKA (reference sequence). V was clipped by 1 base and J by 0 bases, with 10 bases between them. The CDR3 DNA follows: TGCAGTGCTAGAGGGAAACTAGTCTCCTACGAGCAGTACTTC. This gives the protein CSARGKLVSYEQYF.

The CDR3 region is CASSTSPQGETQYF. CDR3 nucleotide sequence: TGTGCCAGTAGTACTTCCCCACAGGGAGAGACCCAGTACTTC. The rearrangement uses TRBV19 and TRBJ2-5, with D perhaps TRBD1 (6 bases). The V end lost 4 bases, the J end lost 4 bases, and 13 bases lay between the germline ends. CDR3 length: 14 amino acids. Per the germline V gene, CDR1 is LNHDA and CDR2 is SQIVND (reference sequence).

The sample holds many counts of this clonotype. This chain's CDR3 is CAISRGGINEKLFF. CDR3 DNA sequence: TGTGCCATCAGCCGAGGGGGAATTAATGAAAAACTGTTTTTT. The rearrangement joins TRBV10-3 to TRBJ1-4, with a weak D call TRBD1 (6 bases). This CDR3 is 14 amino acids long. Germline CDR1 and CDR2: ENHRY and SYGVKD. The V gene lost 6 bases and the J gene lost 4 bases, with 12 bases spanning the gap.

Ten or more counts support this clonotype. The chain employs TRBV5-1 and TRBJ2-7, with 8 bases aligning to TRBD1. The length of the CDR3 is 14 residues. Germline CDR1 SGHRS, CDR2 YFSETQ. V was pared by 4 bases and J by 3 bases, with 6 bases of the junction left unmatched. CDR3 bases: TGCGCCAGCAGCCTAGCTGGGACAGGCTACGAGCAGTACTTC. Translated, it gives CASSLAGTGYEQYF.